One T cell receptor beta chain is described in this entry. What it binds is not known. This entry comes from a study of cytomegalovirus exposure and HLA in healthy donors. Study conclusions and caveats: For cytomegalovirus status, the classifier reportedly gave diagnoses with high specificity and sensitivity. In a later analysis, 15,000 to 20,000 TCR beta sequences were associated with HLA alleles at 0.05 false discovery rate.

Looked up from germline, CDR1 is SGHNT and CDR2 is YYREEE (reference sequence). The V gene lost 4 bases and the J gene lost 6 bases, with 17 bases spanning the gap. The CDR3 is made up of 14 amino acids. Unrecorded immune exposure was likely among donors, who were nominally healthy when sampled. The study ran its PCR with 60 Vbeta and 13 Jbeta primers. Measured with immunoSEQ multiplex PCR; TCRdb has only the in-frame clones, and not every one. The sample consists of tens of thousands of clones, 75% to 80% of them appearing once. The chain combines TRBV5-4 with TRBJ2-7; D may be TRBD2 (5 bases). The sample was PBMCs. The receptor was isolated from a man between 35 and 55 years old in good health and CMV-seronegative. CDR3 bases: TGTGCCAGCAGCCCAGGACTCCGGTCTGGCGAGCAGTACTTC. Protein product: CASSPGLRSGEQYF.